This entry is about one TCR beta chain. Germline CDR1 is SGHVS and CDR2 is FNYEAQ. Unmatched junction bases numbered 2, after V lost 2 bases and J lost 0 bases. The CDR3 covers 16 residues. Only in-frame clones appear in the TCRdb table, and some are missing; sequencing was by immunoSEQ multiplex PCR. The table lists 40,000 to 45,000 clones, more than 85% of them singletons. The data were obtained in a study of blood T cell repertoires in COVID-19. About the study: The United States, Italy and Spain provided the acute and convalescent COVID-19 samples.

This chain links TRBV7-6 with TRBJ2-2; TRBD2 aligns across 8 bases. Sequenced input: peripheral blood. This sequence originates from a human donor in a cohort sampled during active COVID-19. The CDR3, as DNA: TGTGCCAGCAGCTTATCTAGCGGGCCGAACACCGGGGAGCTGTTTTTT. Translated: CASSLSSGPNTGELFF.